The rows below give T cell receptor beta chains drawn from one sample of a study of blood T cell repertoires in COVID-19. Data came from immunoSEQ multiplex PCR; TCRdb stores just in-frame clones and leaves some out. The table lists more than 110,000 clones, around 80% of them singletons. The sequencing sample was made of peripheral blood. These TCRs come from a woman older than 75 with active or convalescent COVID-19. CDR3s include the opening cysteine and the closing phenylalanine or tryptophan. D genes are given only for firm matches. Some rows mark clone size as missing; the rest say once, few, many or name a class of expanded clone.

size: .
V: TRBV7-7
D: TRBD2
J: TRBJ2-5
CDR3: CASSSDRGGETQYF
DNA: TGTGCTAGCAGCTCGGACCGGGGAGGGGAGACCCAGTACTTC

size: many
V: TRBV5-4
D: TRBD1
J: TRBJ2-2
CDR3: CASGQGRELFF
DNA: TGTGCCAGCGGACAGGGGCGGGAGCTGTTTTTT

size: .
V: TRBV6-5
D: TRBD1
J: TRBJ1-5
CDR3: CASSLRQGGQPQHF
DNA: TGTGCCAGCAGTCTACGACAGGGGGGTCAGCCCCAGCATTTT

size: .
V: TRBV19
D: .
J: TRBJ2-1
CDR3: CASSIGPGLYNEQFF
DNA: TGTGCCAGTAGTATAGGGCCAGGGCTCTACAATGAGCAGTTCTTC

size: .
V: TRBV11-2
D: TRBD2
J: TRBJ2-5
CDR3: CASSAQGLAGKETQYF
DNA: TGTGCCAGCAGCGCCCAAGGACTAGCGGGGAAAGAGACCCAGTACTTC

size: .
V: TRBV6-5
D: TRBD1
J: TRBJ2-5
CDR3: CASNPGQLYQETQYF
DNA: TGTGCCAGCAACCCGGGACAGCTGTACCAAGAGACCCAGTACTTC

size: few
V: TRBV6-5
D: TRBD1
J: TRBJ2-7
CDR3: CASSPDRVGSYEQYF
DNA: TGTGCCAGCAGTCCCGACAGGGTGGGCTCCTACGAGCAGTACTTC

size: once
V: TRBV5-1
D: .
J: TRBJ1-3
CDR3: CASSSRPDSATGNTIYF
DNA: TGCGCCAGCAGCTCGAGACCGGACAGTGCCACTGGAAACACCATATATTTT

size: .
V: TRBV6-2/TRBV6-3
D: .
J: TRBJ1-4
CDR3: CASSRYQGWEKLFF
DNA: TGTGCCAGCAGTAGATATCAGGGCTGGGAAAAACTGTTTTTT

size: .
V: TRBV29-1
D: TRBD1
J: TRBJ2-5
CDR3: CSAPTGGGETQYF
DNA: TGCAGCGCGCCAACAGGGGGCGGGGAGACCCAGTACTTC

size: .
V: TRBV9
D: .
J: TRBJ1-4
CDR3: CASSVDPGKGLFF
DNA: TGTGCCAGCAGCGTAGACCCCGGTAAGGGGCTGTTTTTT

size: .
V: TRBV5-6
D: TRBD1
J: TRBJ1-2
CDR3: CASSSRTGGFGYTF
DNA: TGTGCCAGCAGTTCCCGGACAGGGGGATTTGGCTACACCTTC

size: many
V: TRBV7-9
D: .
J: TRBJ2-5
CDR3: CASIRNQGETQYF
DNA: TGTGCCAGCATTAGGAACCAGGGAGAGACCCAGTACTTC

size: .
V: TRBV7-2
D: .
J: TRBJ1-2
CDR3: CASSSYQGTIYGYTF
DNA: TGTGCCAGCAGCTCGTACCAGGGAACCATCTATGGCTACACCTTC

size: .
V: TRBV28
D: .
J: TRBJ1-2
CDR3: CASGPGGRGAGYTF
DNA: TGTGCCAGCGGTCCCGGGGGACGAGGCGCTGGCTACACCTTC

size: .
V: TRBV6-5
D: .
J: TRBJ1-1
CDR3: CASRIMEGSTEAFF
DNA: TGTGCCAGCAGGATCATGGAGGGAAGCACTGAAGCTTTCTTT

size: .
V: TRBV12-3/TRBV12-4
D: .
J: TRBJ1-1
CDR3: CASSLSRNTEAFF
DNA: TGTGCCAGCAGTTTATCCAGGAACACTGAAGCTTTCTTT

size: .
V: TRBV2
D: .
J: TRBJ1-3
CDR3: CASSVLDSNSGNTIYF
DNA: TGTGCCAGCAGTGTGCTTGACAGTAACTCTGGAAACACCATATATTTT

size: .
V: TRBV18
D: TRBD1
J: TRBJ1-2
CDR3: CASSPDRNLNGYTF
DNA: TGTGCCAGTTCACCGGACAGGAATTTGAATGGCTACACCTTC

size: .
V: TRBV29-1
D: TRBD1
J: TRBJ1-5
CDR3: CSAAGGAGQPQHF
DNA: TGCAGCGCTGCAGGGGGTGCGGGTCAGCCCCAGCATTTT

size: .
V: TRBV11-3
D: .
J: TRBJ1-1
CDR3: CASSPRRGGNTEAFF
DNA: TGTGCCAGCAGCCCGAGGAGAGGGGGGAACACTGAAGCTTTCTTT

size: few
V: TRBV4-2
D: .
J: TRBJ2-7
CDR3: CASSQEGGFSNEQYF
DNA: TGTGCCAGCAGCCAAGAGGGGGGATTTTCGAACGAGCAGTACTTC

size: .
V: TRBV5-1
D: .
J: TRBJ1-2
CDR3: CASSLDGRVERGYTF
DNA: TGCGCCAGCAGCTTGGATGGCAGGGTCGAACGGGGCTACACCTTC

size: .
V: TRBV4-2
D: .
J: TRBJ2-5
CDR3: CASSQDQGSRPETQYF
DNA: TGTGCCAGCAGCCAAGATCAGGGTAGCAGGCCGGAGACCCAGTACTTC

size: .
V: TRBV14
D: .
J: TRBJ1-4
CDR3: CASSQDVQRVREEKLFF
DNA: TGTGCCAGCAGCCAAGACGTGCAGAGGGTCCGGGAGGAAAAACTGTTTTTT

size: .
V: TRBV18
D: .
J: TRBJ2-1
CDR3: CASSPSLSIEQFF
DNA: TGTGCCAGCTCACCATCACTATCCATTGAGCAGTTCTTC

size: .
V: TRBV5-1
D: TRBD1
J: TRBJ2-2
CDR3: CASSLTGLDTGELFF
DNA: TGCGCCAGCAGCCTGACAGGGTTGGACACCGGGGAGCTGTTTTTT

size: many
V: TRBV5-6
D: .
J: TRBJ1-2
CDR3: CASSLDGLDYTF
DNA: TGTGCCAGCAGCTTGGACGGACTTGACTACACCTTC

size: few
V: TRBV6-5
D: TRBD2
J: TRBJ2-5
CDR3: CASSYSLAGGTETQYF
DNA: TGTGCCAGCAGTTACTCTCTAGCGGGGGGCACAGAGACCCAGTACTTC

size: few
V: TRBV2
D: TRBD1
J: TRBJ1-1
CDR3: CASRVTGVNTEAFF
DNA: TGTGCCAGCAGGGTGACAGGGGTAAACACTGAAGCTTTCTTT

size: .
V: TRBV14
D: .
J: TRBJ2-2
CDR3: CASSQDLVAGELFF
DNA: TGTGCCAGCAGCCAAGATCTAGTGGCCGGGGAGCTGTTTTTT

size: .
V: TRBV5-1
D: TRBD1
J: TRBJ2-3
CDR3: CASSRDSLSADTQYF
DNA: TGCGCCAGCAGCCGGGACAGCCTTAGCGCAGATACGCAGTATTTT

size: .
V: TRBV6-4
D: .
J: TRBJ2-1
CDR3: CASSVGAYNEQFF
DNA: TGTGCCAGCAGTGTCGGGGCCTACAATGAGCAGTTCTTC